A single TCR beta chain is shown here with its context. The antigen remains unidentified. The data are from a study of CD4 T cells in relation to SARS-CoV-2 and coronaviruses. TCRdb keeps only in-frame clones here, not all; method: immunoSEQ multiplex PCR. The sample has roughly 30,000 clones, 74% seen once. The CDR3 spans 18 residues. The junction had 15 bases not matched to a gene; V was cut back by 4 bases and J by 1 base. Per the germline V gene, CDR1 is LGHDT and CDR2 is YNNKEL (reference sequence). CD4+ T cells from unexposed donors were obtained before the COVID-19 pandemic (2011-2018). Isolation of CD4+ T cells took place after roughly nine days in culture. As cell numbers allowed, unexposed-donor CD4+ T cells faced SARS-CoV-2 S/N and four cold-coronavirus spikes.

The clonotype was recovered from a human donor in good health. Sample: CD4+ T cells from PBMCs, cultured in vitro. The chain uses TRBV3-1 (or the pseudogene TRBV3-2) and TRBJ1-1; TRBD1 agrees at 7 bases. The CDR3 loop reads CASSRKDRINPPNTEAFF. The CDR3, as DNA: TGTGCCAGCAGCCGAAAGGACAGGATCAACCCCCCGAACACTGAAGCTTTCTTT.